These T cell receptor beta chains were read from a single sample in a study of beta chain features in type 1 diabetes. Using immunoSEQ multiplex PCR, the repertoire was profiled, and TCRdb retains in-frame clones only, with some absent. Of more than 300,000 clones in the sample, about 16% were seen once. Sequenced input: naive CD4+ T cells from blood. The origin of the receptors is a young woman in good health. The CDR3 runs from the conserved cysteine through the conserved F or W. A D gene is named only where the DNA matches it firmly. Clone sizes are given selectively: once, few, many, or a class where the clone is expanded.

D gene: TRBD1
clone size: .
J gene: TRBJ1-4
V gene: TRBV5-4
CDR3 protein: CASSSTGGGEKLFF
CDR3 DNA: TGTGCCAGCAGCTCGACAGGGGGTGGTGAAAAACTGTTTTTT

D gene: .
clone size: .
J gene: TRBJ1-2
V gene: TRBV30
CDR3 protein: CAWSVQDPYGYTF
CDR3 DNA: TGTGCCTGGAGTGTACAGGACCCCTATGGCTACACCTTC

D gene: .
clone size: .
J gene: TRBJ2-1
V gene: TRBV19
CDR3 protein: CASTVASANEQFF
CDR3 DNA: TGTGCCAGTACGGTTGCTAGCGCCAATGAGCAGTTCTTC

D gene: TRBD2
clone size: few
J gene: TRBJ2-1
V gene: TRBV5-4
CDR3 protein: CASSLAGGIWREQFF
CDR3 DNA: TGTGCCAGCAGCTTGGCCGGGGGGATTTGGCGTGAGCAGTTCTTC

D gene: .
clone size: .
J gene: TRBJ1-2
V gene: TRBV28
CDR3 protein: CAVRGSGYGYTF
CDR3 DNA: TGTGCCGTCAGGGGAAGCGGCTATGGCTACACCTTC

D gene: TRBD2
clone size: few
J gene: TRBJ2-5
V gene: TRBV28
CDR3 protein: CASTRLAGGGTQYF
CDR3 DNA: TGTGCCAGCACGAGACTAGCGGGTGGAGGGACCCAGTACTTC

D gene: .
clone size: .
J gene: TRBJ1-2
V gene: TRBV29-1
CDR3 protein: CSVEVSVYGYTF
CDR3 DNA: TGCAGCGTTGAGGTTAGCGTATATGGCTACACCTTC

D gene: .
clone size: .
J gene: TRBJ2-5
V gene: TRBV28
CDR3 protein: CASSFMTPQETQYF
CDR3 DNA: TGTGCCAGCAGTTTTATGACACCTCAAGAGACCCAGTACTTC

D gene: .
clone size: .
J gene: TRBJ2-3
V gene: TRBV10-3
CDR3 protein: CAIKGQTSTDTQYF
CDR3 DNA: TGTGCCATCAAGGGGCAGACTAGCACAGATACGCAGTATTTT

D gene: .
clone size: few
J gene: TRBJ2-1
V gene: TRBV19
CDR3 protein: CASSIKGSGIGYNEQFF
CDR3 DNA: TGTGCCAGTAGTATAAAAGGATCGGGGATCGGCTACAATGAGCAGTTCTTC

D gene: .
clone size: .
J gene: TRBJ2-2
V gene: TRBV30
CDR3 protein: CAWSVRHFSGELFF
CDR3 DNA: TGTGCCTGGAGTGTAAGACATTTTTCCGGGGAGCTGTTTTTT

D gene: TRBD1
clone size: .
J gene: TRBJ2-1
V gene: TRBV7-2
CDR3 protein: CASSLEGGRTQFF
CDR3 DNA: TGTGCCAGCAGCTTAGAAGGGGGCCGCACGCAGTTCTTC

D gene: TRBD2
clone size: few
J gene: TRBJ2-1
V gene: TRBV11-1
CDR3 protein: CATHSGRHTNNEQFF
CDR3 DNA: TGTGCCACACATAGCGGGCGTCATACCAACAATGAGCAGTTCTTC

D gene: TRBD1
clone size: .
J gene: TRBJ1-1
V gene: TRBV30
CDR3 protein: CARKPGTGVRTEAFF
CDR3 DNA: TGTGCCCGAAAACCCGGGACAGGGGTCCGGACTGAAGCTTTCTTT

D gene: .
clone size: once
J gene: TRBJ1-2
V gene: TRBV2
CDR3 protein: CASSPDDSYGYTF
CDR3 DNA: TGTGCCAGCAGTCCGGACGACAGCTATGGCTACACCTTC

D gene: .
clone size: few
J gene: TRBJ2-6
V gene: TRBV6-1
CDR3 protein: CASSGGNLGSGANVLTF
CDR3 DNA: TGTGCCAGCAGTGGGGGCAATTTAGGCTCTGGGGCCAACGTCCTGACTTTC

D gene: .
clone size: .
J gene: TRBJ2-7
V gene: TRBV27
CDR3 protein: CASSFRRTAYEQYF
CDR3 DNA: TGTGCCAGCAGTTTTCGTCGTACGGCCTACGAGCAGTACTTC

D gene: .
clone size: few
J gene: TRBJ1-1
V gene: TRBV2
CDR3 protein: CASIQQGGLGSTEAFF
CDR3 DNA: TGTGCCAGCATTCAACAAGGGGGATTGGGATCCACTGAAGCTTTCTTT

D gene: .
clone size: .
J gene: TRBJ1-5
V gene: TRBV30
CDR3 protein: CAWARDNYSNQPQHF
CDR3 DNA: TGTGCCTGGGCCCGGGACAACTATAGCAATCAGCCCCAGCATTTT

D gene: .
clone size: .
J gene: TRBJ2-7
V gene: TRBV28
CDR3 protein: CASSPRGWQYF
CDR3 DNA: TGTGCCAGCAGCCCCAGGGGATGGCAGTACTTC

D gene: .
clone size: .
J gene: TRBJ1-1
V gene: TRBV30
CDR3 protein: CAWIGPGVVTEAFF
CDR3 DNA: TGTGCCTGGATAGGCCCAGGGGTAGTCACTGAAGCTTTCTTT

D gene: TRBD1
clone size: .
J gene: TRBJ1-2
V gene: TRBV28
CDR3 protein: CASTVGQGVNYGYTF
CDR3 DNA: TGTGCCAGCACCGTAGGACAGGGGGTTAACTATGGCTACACCTTC

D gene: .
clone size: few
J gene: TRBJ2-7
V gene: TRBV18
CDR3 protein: CASSPTYEQYF
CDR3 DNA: TGTGCCAGCTCCCCTACCTACGAGCAGTACTTC

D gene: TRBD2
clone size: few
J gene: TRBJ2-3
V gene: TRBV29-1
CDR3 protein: CSIPTSGSADTQYF
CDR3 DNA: TGCAGCATCCCGACTAGCGGGAGTGCAGATACGCAGTATTTT

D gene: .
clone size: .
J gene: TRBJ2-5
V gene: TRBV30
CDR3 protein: CAWSRTLQETQYF
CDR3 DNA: TGTGCCTGGAGTCGGACACTGCAAGAGACCCAGTACTTC

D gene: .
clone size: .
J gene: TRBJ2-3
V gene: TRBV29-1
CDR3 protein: CSVVVAGRSDTQYF
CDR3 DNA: TGCAGCGTTGTCGTGGCGGGGAGGTCAGATACGCAGTATTTT

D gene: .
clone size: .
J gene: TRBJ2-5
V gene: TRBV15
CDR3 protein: CATSSLVRGQETQYF
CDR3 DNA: TGTGCCACCAGCAGTCTGGTTCGCGGACAAGAGACCCAGTACTTC

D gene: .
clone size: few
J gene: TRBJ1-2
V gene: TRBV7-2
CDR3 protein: CASSRPDNRGYTF
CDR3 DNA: TGTGCCAGCAGCCGACCGGACAATCGGGGCTACACCTTC

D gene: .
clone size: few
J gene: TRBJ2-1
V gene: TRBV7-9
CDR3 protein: CASSLGTREYNEQFF
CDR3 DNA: TGTGCCAGCAGCCTCGGGACAAGGGAATACAATGAGCAGTTCTTC

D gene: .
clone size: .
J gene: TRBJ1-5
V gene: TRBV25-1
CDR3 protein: CASSEQGLNQPQHF
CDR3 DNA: TGTGCCAGCAGTGAACAGGGACTCAATCAGCCCCAGCATTTT

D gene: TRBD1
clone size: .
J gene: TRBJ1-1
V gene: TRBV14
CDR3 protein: CASSQTGGKVRTEAFF
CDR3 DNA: TGTGCCAGCAGCCAGACAGGGGGCAAGGTCAGGACTGAAGCTTTCTTT

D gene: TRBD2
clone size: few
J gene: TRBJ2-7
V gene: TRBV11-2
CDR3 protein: CASSFVAGGSSYEQYF
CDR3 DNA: TGTGCCAGCAGTTTTGTAGCGGGAGGGTCCTCCTACGAGCAGTACTTC

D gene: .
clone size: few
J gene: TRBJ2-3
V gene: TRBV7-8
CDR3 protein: CASSFGPSSGSTDTQYF
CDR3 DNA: TGTGCCAGCAGCTTCGGCCCTTCTTCGGGAAGCACAGATACGCAGTATTTT

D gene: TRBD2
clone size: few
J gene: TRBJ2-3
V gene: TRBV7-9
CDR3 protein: CASSLLARLGTDTQYF
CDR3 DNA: TGTGCCAGCAGCCTACTAGCGAGGTTAGGCACAGATACGCAGTATTTT

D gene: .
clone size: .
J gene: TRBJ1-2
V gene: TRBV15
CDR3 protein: CATSKEPTGIGENTF
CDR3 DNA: TGTGCCACCAGCAAAGAACCCACAGGGATAGGGGAAAACACCTTC